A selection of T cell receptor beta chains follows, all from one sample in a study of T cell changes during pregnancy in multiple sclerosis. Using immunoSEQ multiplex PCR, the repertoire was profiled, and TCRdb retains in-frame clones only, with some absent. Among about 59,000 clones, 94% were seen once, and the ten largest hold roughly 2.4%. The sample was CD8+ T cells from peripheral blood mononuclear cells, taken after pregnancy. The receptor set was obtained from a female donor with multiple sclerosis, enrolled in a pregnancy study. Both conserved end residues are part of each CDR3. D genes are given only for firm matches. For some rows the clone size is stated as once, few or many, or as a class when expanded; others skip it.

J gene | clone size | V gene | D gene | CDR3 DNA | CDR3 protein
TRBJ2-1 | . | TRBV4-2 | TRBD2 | TGTGCCAGCAGCCCGGTAGCGGGCGGAGACAATGAGCAGTTCTTC | CASSPVAGGDNEQFF
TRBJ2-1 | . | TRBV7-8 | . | TGTGCCAGCAGCCCAGGGGTGCAGGGCAATGAGCAGTTCTTC | CASSPGVQGNEQFF
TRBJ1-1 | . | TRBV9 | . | TGTGCCAGCAGCCCTACAGTGAACACTGAAGCTTTCTTT | CASSPTVNTEAFF
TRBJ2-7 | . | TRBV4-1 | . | TGCGCCAGCAGCCAAGGGGAGACAATTAACTTC | CASSQGETINF
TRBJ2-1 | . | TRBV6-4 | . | TGTGCCAGCAGTGTTGACAGTAGCTCCTACAATGAGCAGTTCTTC | CASSVDSSSYNEQFF
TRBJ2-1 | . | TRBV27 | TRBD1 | TGTGCCAGCAGCTCCAAGACAGGGATTTATGAGCAGTTCTTC | CASSSKTGIYEQFF
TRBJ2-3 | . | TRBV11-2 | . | TGTGCCAGCAGCTCCGGGGTAATGACAGATACGCAGTATTTT | CASSSGVMTDTQYF
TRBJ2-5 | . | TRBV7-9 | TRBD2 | TGTGCCAGCAGCTTGGACGTGTCGGGAGGCGTAGAGACCCAGTACTTC | CASSLDVSGGVETQYF
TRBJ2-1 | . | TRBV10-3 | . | TGTGCCATCAATCCGGGAGTCGGGGATGAGCAGTTCTTC | CAINPGVGDEQFF
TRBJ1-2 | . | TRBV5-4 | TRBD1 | TGTGCCAGCAGCCCCGGGACAGGGGTCCCCTATGGCTACACCTTC | CASSPGTGVPYGYTF
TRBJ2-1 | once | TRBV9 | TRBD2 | TGTGCCAGCAGCCAGGGACTAGCGGGAGGTACCTACAATGAGCAGTTCTTC | CASSQGLAGGTYNEQFF
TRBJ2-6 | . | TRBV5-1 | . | TGCGCCAGCAGCTTGGCCGCGGCAGGGGTTATCTCTGGGGCCAACGTCCTGACTTTC | CASSLAAAGVISGANVLTF
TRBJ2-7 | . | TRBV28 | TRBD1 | TGTGCCAGCTATCCTCGAGGACAGGGAGCCTACGAGCAGTACTTC | CASYPRGQGAYEQYF
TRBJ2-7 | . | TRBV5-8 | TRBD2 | TGTGCCAGCAGCCCCGGGACTAGCGGGAGAGACGAGCAGTACTTC | CASSPGTSGRDEQYF
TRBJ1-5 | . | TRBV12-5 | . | TGTGCTAGTGGTTTGCCCCCTCCGGGAGGGAATCAGCCCCAGCATTTT | CASGLPPPGGNQPQHF
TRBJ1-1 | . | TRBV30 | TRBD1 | TGTGCCTGGAGCGTGACAGGGAGCACTGAAGCTTTCTTT | CAWSVTGSTEAFF
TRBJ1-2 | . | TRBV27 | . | TGTGCCAGCAGTTTACTGGGGGCCTATGGCTACACCTTC | CASSLLGAYGYTF